These 4 T cell receptor beta chains were all obtained from the same sample, sequenced in a study of CD8+ T cells in alopecia areata. Treatment indicated: oral pan-JAK inhibitor, 5-10 mg twice daily. Once RNA had been extracted, it was reverse transcribed into cDNA to act as the sequencing template. The repertoire was sequenced with immunoSEQ multiplex PCR; TCRdb's copy has only in-frame clones and lacks some. Of around 140,000 clones listed, roughly 50% were seen once; the top ten hold 15% to 20%. The input for sequencing was CD8+ T cells sorted from blood, taken at week 4, from a patient treated with tofacitinib. These TCRs come from a human donor with alopecia areata.

The rearrangement links TRBV27 to TRBJ2-5; D is perhaps TRBD1 or TRBD2 (6 bases each). This CDR3 comprises 15 residues. CDR1 MNHEY and CDR2 SMNVEV come from the germline V gene (reference sequence). The V and J ends lost 4 bases and 3 bases respectively, with 15 bases between them. The CDR3 spells CASSSGAGTKETQYF. CDR3 DNA sequence: TGTGCCAGCAGTTCGGGGGCTGGGACCAAAGAGACCCAGTACTTC.

The rearrangement joins TRBV11-2 to TRBJ2-5, with 9 bases fitting TRBD1. J gave up 2 bases and V 1 base, and 5 bases lay outside the gene matches. Germline-derived CDR1 and CDR2 are SGHAT and FQNNGV. This CDR3 is 16 amino acids long. The CDR3 here is CASSLGTGDLQETQYF. The CDR3, as DNA: TGTGCCAGCAGCTTAGGGACAGGGGATTTACAAGAGACCCAGTACTTC.

V and J are TRBV6-1 and TRBJ2-1; D is undetermined. Germline V gene data show CDR1 as MNHNS and CDR2 as SASEGT. The CDR3 loop spans 14 amino acids. Trimming took off 0 bases at V and 5 bases at J, with 8 bases between the two ends. This chain's CDR3 is CASSEAWGDNEQFF. For the CDR3, the DNA is TGTGCCAGCAGTGAAGCCTGGGGTGACAATGAGCAGTTCTTC.

This clone was seen only a few times. CDR3 DNA sequence: TGTGCCAGCAGTCGCACGACAGGGGATAATTCACCCCTCCACTTT. Translated, it gives CASSRTTGDNSPLHF. J is TRBJ1-6 and V is TRBV6-5; TRBD1 matches 8 bases. The V segment lost 5 bases and the J segment 5 bases; nucleotides outside the gene matches: 5. The CDR3 consists of 15 residues. Germline CDR1 is MNHEY and CDR2 is SVGAGI.